The rows below give T cell receptor beta chains drawn from one sample of a study of T cells in Graves' hyperthyroidism and ophthalmopathy. Using its own MiXCR run on the multiplex PCR reads, TCRdb lists one record per CDR3 protein. The table shows 300,000 to 400,000 distinct CDR3 sequences, with approximately 15% occurring only once. The sequenced sample consisted of blood. The receptors were sampled from an older woman with Graves' hyperthyroidism. CDR3s include the opening cysteine and the closing phenylalanine or tryptophan. A D gene is named only where the DNA matches it firmly. Clone size appears in some rows only: once, few, many, or a class for an expanded clone.

j_call | clone_size | d_call | v_call | cdr3_nt | cdr3_aa
TRBJ2-3 | few | TRBD1 | TRBV18 | TGTGCCAGCTCACCACAGGGGGCCCCTGGCACAGATACACAGTATTTT | CASSPQGAPGTDTQYF
TRBJ2-1 | many | TRBD2 | TRBV19 | TGTGCCAGTAGTAAGACTAGCGGGAGGACTAGCTCCTACAATGAGCAGTTCTTC | CASSKTSGRTSSYNEQFF
TRBJ1-2 | few | TRBD1 | TRBV12-3/TRBV12-4 | TGTGCCAGCAGTTTTTCAGGGGGTGGCTACACCTTC | CASSFSGGGYTF
TRBJ2-2 | many | TRBD1 | TRBV11-3 | TGTGCCAGCAGCTTAGAACAGGGGGGGAACACCGGGGAGCTGTTTTTT | CASSLEQGGNTGELFF
TRBJ2-1 | many | TRBD2 | TRBV12-5 | TGTGCTAGTGGTTTGGTACTCCCGGGACTAGCGGGGGTGAGCTCCTACAATGAGCAGTTCTTC | CASGLVLPGLAGVSSYNEQFF
TRBJ1-2 | - | TRBD1 | TRBV19 | TGTGCCAGTAAGCTGGACAGGGGCTATGGCTACACCTTC | CASKLDRGYGYTF
TRBJ2-7 | many | TRBD2 | TRBV2 | TGTGCCAGCAGATGGCGGGAGTCGCCCAGCGAGCAGTACTTC | CASRWRESPSEQYF
TRBJ1-2 | many | - | TRBV24-1 | TGTGCCACCAGTGATTCAAATGGCTACACCTTC | CATSDSNGYTF
TRBJ2-5 | few | TRBD1 | TRBV24-1 | TGTGCCACCAGTGACACCGGGACAGGGCGTTGGGAGACCCAGTACTTC | CATSDTGTGRWETQYF
TRBJ1-1 | few | TRBD1 | TRBV20-1 | TGCAGTGCTACACCAAACGACAGGGCGAACACTGAAGCTTTCTTT | CSATPNDRANTEAFF
TRBJ1-4 | - | - | TRBV2 | TGTGCCAGCTGGGGGAGGGGTGGTGAAAAACTGTTTTTT | CASWGRGGEKLFF
TRBJ2-3 | many | TRBD1 | TRBV28 | TGTGCCAGCAGTTTGCCAGGGGGCACCTTGGGGAATACGCAGTATTTT | CASSLPGGTLGNTQYF
TRBJ2-7 | - | - | TRBV10-3 | TGTGCCATCAGTGAGGCGTTCTCCTACGAGCAGTACTTC | CAISEAFSYEQYF
TRBJ2-3 | many | TRBD1 | TRBV6-1 | TGTGCCAGCACCGGACAGGGGGCGGGAGATACGCAGTATTTT | CASTGQGAGDTQYF
TRBJ1-2 | - | - | TRBV19 | TGTGCCAGTAGTATTCGGACAGTAAACTATGGCTACACCTTC | CASSIRTVNYGYTF
TRBJ2-2 | many | - | TRBV2 | TGTGCCAGCAGATGGCGGCCCCATGCCACCGGGGAGCTGTTTTTT | CASRWRPHATGELFF
TRBJ1-4 | few | - | TRBV6-2/TRBV6-3 | TGTGCCAGCAGTTACCAGGACAGAATTGAAAAACTGTTTTTT | CASSYQDRIEKLFF
TRBJ2-3 | few | - | TRBV9 | TGTGCCAGCAGCGTATTCGGGGTGACAGATACGCAGTATTTT | CASSVFGVTDTQYF
TRBJ2-1 | - | - | TRBV7-2 | TGTGCCAGCAGCCCTTCAATTGCCCCCTACAATGAGCAGTTCTTC | CASSPSIAPYNEQFF
TRBJ1-2 | many | TRBD1 | TRBV2 | TGTGCCAGCAACCGTCCAGGGGGCGATGGCTACACCTTC | CASNRPGGDGYTF
TRBJ2-1 | - | TRBD2 | TRBV19 | TGTGCCAGTACCCCCTTTAGCGGGAACTACAATGAGCAGTTCTTC | CASTPFSGNYNEQFF
TRBJ2-5 | - | - | TRBV27 | TGTACCAGCAGTTTGAAAAACCAAGAGACCCAGTACTTC | CTSSLKNQETQYF
TRBJ2-1 | many | - | TRBV3-1 | TGTGCCAGCAGCCAACGGGAGTACAATGAGCAGTTCTTC | CASSQREYNEQFF
TRBJ2-1 | many | TRBD2 | TRBV11-2 | TGTGCCAGCAGCCTTTTTAGCGGGACTGGGTATGAGCAGTTCTTC | CASSLFSGTGYEQFF
TRBJ1-2 | many | - | TRBV5-1 | TGCGCCAGCAGCATAGATCGGGGTAATGGCTACACCTTC | CASSIDRGNGYTF
TRBJ2-7 | - | TRBD2 | TRBV5-5 | TGTGCCAGCAGCTTGGCCCCCTCTAGCGGGAGGCCTTCCTACGAGCAGTACTTC | CASSLAPSSGRPSYEQYF
TRBJ2-7 | - | TRBD2 | TRBV7-8 | TGTGCCAGCTATCCCACCGGGAGGCCTGCGGGGGAGCAGTACTTC | CASYPTGRPAGEQYF
TRBJ2-3 | few | TRBD2 | TRBV24-1 | TGTGCCACCAGTGGGGCTAGCGGTACCACAGATACGCAGTATTTT | CATSGASGTTDTQYF
TRBJ2-5 | many | TRBD2 | TRBV4-2 | TGTGCCAGCAGCCAACTAGCGGGAGGGGGAGACCAGTACTTC | CASSQLAGGGDQYF
TRBJ2-7 | - | TRBD2 | TRBV13 | TGTGCCAGCAGCCCCAAGACTAGCGGTGCCTACGAGCAGTACTTC | CASSPKTSGAYEQYF
TRBJ1-2 | many | TRBD1 | TRBV19 | TGTGCCAGTAGTGAGGGGGCGGAACGTGGCTATGGCTACACCTTC | CASSEGAERGYGYTF
TRBJ2-1 | many | TRBD2 | TRBV7-3 | TGTGCCAGCAGCCATGGGCTAGCGGGAGTAGGAAATGAGCAGTTCTTC | CASSHGLAGVGNEQFF
TRBJ2-4 | - | - | TRBV18 | TGTGCCAGCTCGCGGGACCTAGCCAAAAACATTCAGTACTTC | CASSRDLAKNIQYF
TRBJ2-7 | many | TRBD2 | TRBV6-1 | TGTGCCAGCAACAGGGGTCTAGCGGGAGGGCCAGCCTACGAGCAGTACTTC | CASNRGLAGGPAYEQYF
TRBJ2-1 | many | TRBD2 | TRBV7-8 | TGTGCCAGCAGCTTAATGACTAGCGGGGGTGGGGACAATGAGCAGTTCTTC | CASSLMTSGGGDNEQFF
TRBJ1-2 | - | - | TRBV27 | TGTGCCAGCAGTTTGACCGCACTGGGGGGCTACACCTTC | CASSLTALGGYTF
TRBJ2-6 | - | TRBD1 | TRBV9 | TGTGCCAGCAGCGTAGTGGGGACAGGGGGCTCTGGGGCCAACGTCCTGACTTTC | CASSVVGTGGSGANVLTF
TRBJ2-7 | few | - | TRBV19 | TGTGCCAGTAGTATTACGGGGGACAGTTACGAGCAGTACTTC | CASSITGDSYEQYF
TRBJ1-1 | many | - | TRBV27 | TGTGCCAGCAGTTTATACGGGGCAGAAGCTTTCTTT | CASSLYGAEAFF
TRBJ2-7 | many | - | TRBV6-2/TRBV6-3 | TGTGCCAGCAGCTATTTACGGAGCGGTGAGCAGTACTTC | CASSYLRSGEQYF
TRBJ2-1 | few | TRBD2 | TRBV11-2 | TGTGCCAGCAGCTTAGAGGGCGGGAGCTGGGGCCCGGGGGAGCAGTTCTTC | CASSLEGGSWGPGEQFF
TRBJ2-3 | many | TRBD2 | TRBV24-1 | TGTGCCACCAGCAGAGCGGGAGAAGGTGCAGATACGCAGTATTTT | CATSRAGEGADTQYF
TRBJ2-6 | - | TRBD1 | TRBV6-1 | TGTGCCAGCAATCCCGGACAGGGATCATGGGGGGCCAACGTCCTGACTTTC | CASNPGQGSWGANVLTF
TRBJ1-1 | many | TRBD1 | TRBV7-2 | TGTGCCAGCAGCTTCGGACAGGACACTGAAGCTTTCTTT | CASSFGQDTEAFF
TRBJ2-7 | many | - | TRBV12-3/TRBV12-4 | TGTGCCAGCAGTTTCTGGGGCCACGAGCAGTACTTC | CASSFWGHEQYF
TRBJ2-3 | many | TRBD2 | TRBV7-3 | TGTGCCAGCAGCACCGGACTAGCGGGAGGGATGAATACGCAGTATTTT | CASSTGLAGGMNTQYF
TRBJ1-1 | many | - | TRBV29-1 | TGCAGCGTGACCCGGGGCGCGAACACTGAAGCTTTCTTT | CSVTRGANTEAFF
TRBJ1-6 | many | - | TRBV12-3/TRBV12-4 | TGTGCCAGCAGCGATACAGGGCGATCACCCCTCCACTTT | CASSDTGRSPLHF
TRBJ2-7 | many | TRBD2 | TRBV10-3 | TGTGCCATCAGAGAGGGACTAGCGGGAGGCTACGAGCAGTACTTC | CAIREGLAGGYEQYF
TRBJ1-4 | many | - | TRBV20-1 | TGCAGTGCTAGAGATGGAGGGGTTCCGACTAATGAAAAACTGTTTTTT | CSARDGGVPTNEKLFF
TRBJ1-2 | many | - | TRBV6-1 | TGTGCCAGCAGCCATGGACACTCCAGGGGCCTCGGAGGCTACACCTTC | CASSHGHSRGLGGYTF
TRBJ2-7 | - | - | TRBV4-1 | TGCGCCAGCAGCCAAACAGACTTCTCCTACGAGCAGTACTTC | CASSQTDFSYEQYF
TRBJ2-1 | - | TRBD2 | TRBV11-2 | TGTACCAGCAGCCGGGGGGGCGGGAGCTACAATGAGCAGTTCTTC | CTSSRGGGSYNEQFF